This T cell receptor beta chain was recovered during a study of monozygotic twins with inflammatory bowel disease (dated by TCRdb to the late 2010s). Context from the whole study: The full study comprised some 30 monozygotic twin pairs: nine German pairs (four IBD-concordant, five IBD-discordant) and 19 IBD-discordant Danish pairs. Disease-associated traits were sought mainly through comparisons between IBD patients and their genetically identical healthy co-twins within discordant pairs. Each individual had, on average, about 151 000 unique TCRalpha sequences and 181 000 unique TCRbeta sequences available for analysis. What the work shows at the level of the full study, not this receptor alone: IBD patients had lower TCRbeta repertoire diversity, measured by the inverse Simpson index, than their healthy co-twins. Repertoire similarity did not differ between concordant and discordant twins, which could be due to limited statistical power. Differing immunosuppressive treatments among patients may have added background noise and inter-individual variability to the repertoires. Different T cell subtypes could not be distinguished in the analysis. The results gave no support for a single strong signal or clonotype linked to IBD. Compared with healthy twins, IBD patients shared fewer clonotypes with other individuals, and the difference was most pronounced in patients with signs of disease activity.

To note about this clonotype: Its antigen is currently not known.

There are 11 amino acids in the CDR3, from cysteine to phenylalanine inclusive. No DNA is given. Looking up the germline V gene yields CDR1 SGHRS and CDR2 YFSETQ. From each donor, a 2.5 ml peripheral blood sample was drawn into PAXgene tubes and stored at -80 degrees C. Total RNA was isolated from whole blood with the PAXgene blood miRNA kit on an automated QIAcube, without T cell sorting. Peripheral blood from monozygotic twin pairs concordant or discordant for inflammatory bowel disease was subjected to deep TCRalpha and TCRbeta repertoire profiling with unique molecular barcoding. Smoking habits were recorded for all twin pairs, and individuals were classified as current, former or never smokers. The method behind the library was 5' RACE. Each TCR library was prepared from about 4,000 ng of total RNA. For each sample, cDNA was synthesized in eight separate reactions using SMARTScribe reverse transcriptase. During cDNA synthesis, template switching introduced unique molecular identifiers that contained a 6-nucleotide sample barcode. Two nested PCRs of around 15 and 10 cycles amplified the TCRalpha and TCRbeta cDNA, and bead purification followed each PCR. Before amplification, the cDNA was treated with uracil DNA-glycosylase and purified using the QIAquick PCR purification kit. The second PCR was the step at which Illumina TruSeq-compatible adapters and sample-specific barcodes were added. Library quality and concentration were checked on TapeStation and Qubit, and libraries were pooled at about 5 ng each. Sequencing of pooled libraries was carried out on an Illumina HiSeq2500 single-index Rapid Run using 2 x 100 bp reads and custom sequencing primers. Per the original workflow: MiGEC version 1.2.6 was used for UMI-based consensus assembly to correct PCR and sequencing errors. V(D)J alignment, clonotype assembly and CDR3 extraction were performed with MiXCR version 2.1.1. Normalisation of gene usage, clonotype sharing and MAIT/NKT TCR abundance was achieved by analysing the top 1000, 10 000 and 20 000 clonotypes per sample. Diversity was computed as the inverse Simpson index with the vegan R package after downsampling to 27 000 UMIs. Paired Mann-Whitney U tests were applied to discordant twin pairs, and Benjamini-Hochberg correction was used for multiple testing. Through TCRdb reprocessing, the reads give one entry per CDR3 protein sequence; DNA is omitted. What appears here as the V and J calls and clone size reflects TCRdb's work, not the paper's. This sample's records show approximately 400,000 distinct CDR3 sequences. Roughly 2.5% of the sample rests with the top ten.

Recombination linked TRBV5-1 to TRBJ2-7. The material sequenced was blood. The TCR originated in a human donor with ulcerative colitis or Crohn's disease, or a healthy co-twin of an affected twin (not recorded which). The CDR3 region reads CASRDHYEQYF.